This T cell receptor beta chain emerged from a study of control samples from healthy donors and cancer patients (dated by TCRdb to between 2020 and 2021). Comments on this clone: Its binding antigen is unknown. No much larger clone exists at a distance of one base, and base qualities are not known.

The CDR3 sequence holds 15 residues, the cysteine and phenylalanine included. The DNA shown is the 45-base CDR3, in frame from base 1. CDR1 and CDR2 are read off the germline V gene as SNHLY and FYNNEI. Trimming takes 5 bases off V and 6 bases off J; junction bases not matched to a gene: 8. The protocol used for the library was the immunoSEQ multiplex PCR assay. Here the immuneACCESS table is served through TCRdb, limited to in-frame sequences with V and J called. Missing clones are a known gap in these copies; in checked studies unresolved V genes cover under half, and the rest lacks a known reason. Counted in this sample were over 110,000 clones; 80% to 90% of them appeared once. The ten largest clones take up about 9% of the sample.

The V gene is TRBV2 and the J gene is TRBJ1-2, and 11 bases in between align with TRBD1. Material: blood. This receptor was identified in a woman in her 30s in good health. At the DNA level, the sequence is TGTGCCAGCAGTCTCGGACAGGGGGCGGTTGATGGCTACACCTTC. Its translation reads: CASSLGQGAVDGYTF.